This T cell receptor (beta chain) is from a study of CD8 T cells in ankylosing spondylitis. This clonotype was detected only a few times. The target antigen is unknown. Findings and limits, study-wide: What seemed typical of ankylosing spondylitis blood was a TCR beta motif built from eight highly homologous variants. Disease-linked clones reportedly showed significant enrichment in matched ankylosing spondylitis synovial fluid.

TCRdb fed the 5' RACE reads into MiXCR, producing one record per CDR3 protein. The sample has over 700,000 distinct CDR3 sequences; around 20% are singletons. The ends were cut back, 3 bases at V and 2 bases at J, with 9 bases in the middle. This CDR3 has 14 residues. Per germline, CDR1 SGHTA and CDR2 FQGNSA. The sample consisted of blood, either unsorted or a sorted T cell fraction (not recorded which). The clonotype originates from a male donor with ankylosing spondylitis. The chain employs TRBV7-2 and TRBJ2-3; no firm D call. CDR3 coding DNA: TGTGCCAGCAGCTTGCGGACGAACACAGATACGCAGTATTTT. Protein sequence: CASSLRTNTDTQYF.